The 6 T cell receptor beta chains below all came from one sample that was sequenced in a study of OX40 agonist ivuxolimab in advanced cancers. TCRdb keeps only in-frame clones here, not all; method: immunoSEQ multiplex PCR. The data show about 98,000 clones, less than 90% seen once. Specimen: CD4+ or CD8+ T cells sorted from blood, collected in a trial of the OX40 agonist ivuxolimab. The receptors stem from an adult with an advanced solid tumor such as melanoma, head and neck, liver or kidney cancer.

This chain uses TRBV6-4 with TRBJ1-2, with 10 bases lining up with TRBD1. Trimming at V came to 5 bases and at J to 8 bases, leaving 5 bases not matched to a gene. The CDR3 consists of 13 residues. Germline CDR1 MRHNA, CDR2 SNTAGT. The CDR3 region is CASSPGQGTGYTF. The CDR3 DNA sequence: TGTGCCAGCAGTCCGGGACAGGGGACCGGCTACACCTTC.

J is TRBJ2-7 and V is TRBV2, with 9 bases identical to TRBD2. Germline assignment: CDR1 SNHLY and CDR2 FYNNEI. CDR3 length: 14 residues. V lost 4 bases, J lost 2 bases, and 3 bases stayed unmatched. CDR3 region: CASSGLAVTYEQYF. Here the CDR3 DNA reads TGTGCCAGCAGTGGACTAGCGGTAACCTACGAGCAGTACTTC.

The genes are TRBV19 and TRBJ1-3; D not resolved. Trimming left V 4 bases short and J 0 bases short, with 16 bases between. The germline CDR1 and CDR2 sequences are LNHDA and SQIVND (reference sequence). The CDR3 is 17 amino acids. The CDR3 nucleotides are TGTGCCAGTAGTACCCATGTCGTTACCCCCTCTGGAAACACCATATATTTT. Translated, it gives CASSTHVVTPSGNTIYF.

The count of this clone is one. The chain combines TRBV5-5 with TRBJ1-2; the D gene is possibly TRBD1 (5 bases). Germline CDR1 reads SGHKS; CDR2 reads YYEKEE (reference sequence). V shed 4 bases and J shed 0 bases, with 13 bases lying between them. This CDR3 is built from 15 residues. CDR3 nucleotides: TGTGCCAGCAGCCAACTCCTGACAGCTAACTATGGCTACACCTTC. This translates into CASSQLLTANYGYTF.

This CDR3 is CASTGTSSTDTQYF. CDR3 coding DNA: TGTGCCAGCACCGGGACGTCTAGCACAGATACGCAGTATTTT. V usage is TRBV7-2 and J usage is TRBJ2-3; D assignment may be TRBD1 or TRBD2 (5 bases each). The V and J ends lost 7 bases and 0 bases respectively, with 11 bases between them. The CDR3 is made up of 14 amino acids. Germline V gives CDR1 SGHTA, CDR2 FQGNSA.

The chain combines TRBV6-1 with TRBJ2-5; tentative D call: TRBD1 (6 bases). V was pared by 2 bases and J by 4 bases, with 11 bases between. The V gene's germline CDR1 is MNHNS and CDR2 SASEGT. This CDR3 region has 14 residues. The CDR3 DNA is TGTGCCAGCAGTGAACTAGGGGGTGGAGAGACCCAGTACTTC. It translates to CASSELGGGETQYF.